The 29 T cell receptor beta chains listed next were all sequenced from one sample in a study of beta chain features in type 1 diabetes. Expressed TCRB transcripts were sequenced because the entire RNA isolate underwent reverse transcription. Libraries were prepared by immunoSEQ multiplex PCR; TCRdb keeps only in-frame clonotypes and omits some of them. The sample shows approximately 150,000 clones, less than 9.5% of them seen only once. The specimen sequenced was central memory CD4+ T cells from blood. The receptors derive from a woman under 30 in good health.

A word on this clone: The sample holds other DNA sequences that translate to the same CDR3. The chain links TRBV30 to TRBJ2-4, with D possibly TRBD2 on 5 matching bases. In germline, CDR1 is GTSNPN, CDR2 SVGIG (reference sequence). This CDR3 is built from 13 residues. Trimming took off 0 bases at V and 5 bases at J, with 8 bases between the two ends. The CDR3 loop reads CAWSVGSQNIQYF. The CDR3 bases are TGTGCCTGGAGTGTAGGGAGCCAAAACATTCAGTACTTC.

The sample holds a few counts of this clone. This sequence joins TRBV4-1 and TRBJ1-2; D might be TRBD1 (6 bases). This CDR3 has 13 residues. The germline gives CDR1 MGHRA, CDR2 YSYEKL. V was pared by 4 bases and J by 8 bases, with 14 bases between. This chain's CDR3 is CASSRSRGGGYTF. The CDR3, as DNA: TGCGCCAGCAGCCGGAGCAGGGGTGGAGGCTACACCTTC.

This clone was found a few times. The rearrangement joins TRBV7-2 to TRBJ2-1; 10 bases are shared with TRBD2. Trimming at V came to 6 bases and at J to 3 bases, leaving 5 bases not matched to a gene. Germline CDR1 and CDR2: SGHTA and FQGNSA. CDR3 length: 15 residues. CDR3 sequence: CASSSIAGGYNEQFF. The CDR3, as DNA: TGTGCCAGCAGTTCGATAGCGGGGGGCTACAATGAGCAGTTCTTC.

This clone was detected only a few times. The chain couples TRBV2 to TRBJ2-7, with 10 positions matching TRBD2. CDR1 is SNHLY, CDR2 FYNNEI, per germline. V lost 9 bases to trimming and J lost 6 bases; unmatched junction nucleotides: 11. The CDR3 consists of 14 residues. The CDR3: CASSGTSELSEQYF. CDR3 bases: TGTGCCAGTTCCGGGACTAGCGAATTGAGCGAGCAGTACTTC.

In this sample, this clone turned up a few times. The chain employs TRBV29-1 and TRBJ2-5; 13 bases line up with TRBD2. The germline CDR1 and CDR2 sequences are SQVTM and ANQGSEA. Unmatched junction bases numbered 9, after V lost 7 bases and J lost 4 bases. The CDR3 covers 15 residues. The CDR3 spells CSAEGRTSGRETQYF. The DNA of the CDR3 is TGCAGCGCCGAAGGGAGGACTAGCGGGAGAGAGACCCAGTACTTC.

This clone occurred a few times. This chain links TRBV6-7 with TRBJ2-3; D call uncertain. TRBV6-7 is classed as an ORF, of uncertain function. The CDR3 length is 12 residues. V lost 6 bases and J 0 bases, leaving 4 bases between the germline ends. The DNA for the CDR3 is TGTGCCAGCAGGACTAGCACAGATACGCAGTATTTT. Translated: CASRTSTDTQYF.

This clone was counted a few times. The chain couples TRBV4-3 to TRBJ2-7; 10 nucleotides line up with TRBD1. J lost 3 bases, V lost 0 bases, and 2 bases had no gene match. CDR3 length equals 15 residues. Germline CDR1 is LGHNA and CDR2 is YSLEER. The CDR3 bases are TGCGCCAGCAGCCAAGATAGGGACAGGGGCTACGAGCAGTACTTC. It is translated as CASSQDRDRGYEQYF.

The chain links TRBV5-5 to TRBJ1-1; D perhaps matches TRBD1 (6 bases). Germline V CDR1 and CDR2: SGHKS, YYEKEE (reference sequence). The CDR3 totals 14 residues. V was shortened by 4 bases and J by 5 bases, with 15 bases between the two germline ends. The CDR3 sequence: CASSRGGVMTEAFF. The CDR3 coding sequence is TGTGCCAGCAGCAGGGGGGGGGTCATGACTGAAGCTTTCTTT. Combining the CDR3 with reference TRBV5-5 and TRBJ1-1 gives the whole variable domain DAGVTQSPTHLIKTRGQQVTLRCSPISGHKSVSWYQQVLGQGPQFIFQYYEKEERGRGNFPDRFSARQFPNYSSELNVNALLLGDSALYLCASSRGGVMTEAFFGQGTRLTVV.

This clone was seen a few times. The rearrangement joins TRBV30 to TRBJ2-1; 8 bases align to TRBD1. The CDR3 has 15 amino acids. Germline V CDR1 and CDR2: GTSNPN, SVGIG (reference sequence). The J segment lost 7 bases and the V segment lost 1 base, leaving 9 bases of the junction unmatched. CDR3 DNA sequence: TGTGCCTGGAGTGGTCAGGGGGCAGGGAGGAATGAGCAGTTCTTC. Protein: CAWSGQGAGRNEQFF.

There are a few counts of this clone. The CDR3 sequence: CASSPSEITDTQYF. As DNA, the CDR3 is TGTGCCAGCAGTCCTAGCGAAATCACAGATACGCAGTATTTT. V gene TRBV11-2 combines with J gene TRBJ2-3; perhaps TRBD2 as D (6 bases). Germline CDR1 and CDR2: SGHAT and FQNNGV. This CDR3 is built from 14 residues. V was pared by 6 bases and J by 2 bases, with 12 bases between.

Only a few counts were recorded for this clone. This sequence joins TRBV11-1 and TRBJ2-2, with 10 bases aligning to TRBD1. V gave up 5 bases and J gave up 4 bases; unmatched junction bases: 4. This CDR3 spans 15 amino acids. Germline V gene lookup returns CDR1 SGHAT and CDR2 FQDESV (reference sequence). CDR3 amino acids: CASSHGQGGTGELFF. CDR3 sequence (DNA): TGTGCCAGCAGCCACGGACAGGGGGGCACCGGGGAGCTGTTTTTT.

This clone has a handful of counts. The CDR3 coding sequence is TGTGCCAGCAGCCAATCAGGGGCCGGAGACACAGATACGCAGTATTTT. It is translated as CASSQSGAGDTDTQYF. The rearrangement uses TRBV4-2 and TRBJ2-3; tentatively, D is TRBD1 (6 bases). This CDR3 has 16 residues. CDR1 is LGHNA and CDR2 is YNFKEQ in the germline V gene. V dropped 2 bases and J dropped 2 bases, with 14 bases sitting between them.

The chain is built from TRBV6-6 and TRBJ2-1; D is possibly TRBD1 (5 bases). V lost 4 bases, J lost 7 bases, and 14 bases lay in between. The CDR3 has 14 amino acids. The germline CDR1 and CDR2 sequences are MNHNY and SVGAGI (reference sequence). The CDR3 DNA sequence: TGTGCCAGCAGTTCCTCCCGGGCAGGGAATGAGCAGTTCTTC. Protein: CASSSSRAGNEQFF.

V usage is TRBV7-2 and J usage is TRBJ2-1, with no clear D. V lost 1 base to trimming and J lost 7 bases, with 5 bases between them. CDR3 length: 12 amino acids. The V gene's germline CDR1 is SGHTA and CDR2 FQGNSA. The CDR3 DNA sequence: TGTGCCAGCAGCTTAGACCGGAATGAGCAGTTCTTC. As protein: CASSLDRNEQFF.

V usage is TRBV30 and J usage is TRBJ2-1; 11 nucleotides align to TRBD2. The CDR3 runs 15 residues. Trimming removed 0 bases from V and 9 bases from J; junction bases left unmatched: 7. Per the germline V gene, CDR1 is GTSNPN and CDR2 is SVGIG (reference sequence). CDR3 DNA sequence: TGTGCCTGGAGTGTTGGACTAGCGGGTTGGTCTGAGCAGTTCTTC. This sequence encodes CAWSVGLAGWSEQFF.

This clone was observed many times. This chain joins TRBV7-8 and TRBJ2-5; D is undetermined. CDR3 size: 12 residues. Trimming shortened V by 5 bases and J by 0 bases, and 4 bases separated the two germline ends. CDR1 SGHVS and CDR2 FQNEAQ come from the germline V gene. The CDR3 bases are TGTGCCAGCAGCCGGGACCAAGAGACCCAGTACTTC. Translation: CASSRDQETQYF. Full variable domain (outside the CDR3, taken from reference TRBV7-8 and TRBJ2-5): GAGVSQSPRYKVAKRGQDVALRCDPISGHVSLFWYQQALGQGPEFLTYFQNEAQLDKSGLPSDRFFAERPEGSVSTLKIQRTQQEDSAVYLCASSRDQETQYFGPGTRLLVL.

The CDR3 sequence is CASSLLGANNEQFF. DNA for the CDR3: TGTGCCAGCAGCTTGCTAGGGGCCAACAATGAGCAGTTCTTC. The chain has TRBV5-6 and TRBJ2-1, with a weak D call TRBD1 (5 bases). Germline lookup yields CDR1 SGHDT and CDR2 YYEEEE. V was clipped by 1 base and J by 5 bases, with 10 bases between them. CDR3 length: 14 residues.

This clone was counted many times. The CDR3 DNA follows: TGTGCCAGCAGCTTTTGGGGACTAGCGGGAGAAAGCAATGAGCAGTTCTTC. As protein: CASSFWGLAGESNEQFF. This chain uses TRBV7-9 with TRBJ2-1, with 14 bases fitting TRBD2. The CDR3 totals 17 residues. The germline V gene has CDR1 SEHNR and CDR2 FQNEAQ (reference sequence). The V segment lost 3 bases and the J segment 6 bases; nucleotides outside the gene matches: 7.

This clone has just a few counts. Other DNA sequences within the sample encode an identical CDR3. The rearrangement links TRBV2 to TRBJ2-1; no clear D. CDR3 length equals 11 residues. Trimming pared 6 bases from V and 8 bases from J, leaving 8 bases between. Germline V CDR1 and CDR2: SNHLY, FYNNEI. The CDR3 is CASRGADEQFF. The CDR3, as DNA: TGTGCCAGCAGAGGAGCCGATGAGCAGTTCTTC.

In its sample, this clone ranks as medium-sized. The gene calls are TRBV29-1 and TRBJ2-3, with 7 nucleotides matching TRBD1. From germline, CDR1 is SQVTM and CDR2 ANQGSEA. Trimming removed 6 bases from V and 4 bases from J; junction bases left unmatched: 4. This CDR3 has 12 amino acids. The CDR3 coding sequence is TGCAGCGTGGCGACAGGGTCAGATACGCAGTATTTT. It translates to CSVATGSDTQYF.

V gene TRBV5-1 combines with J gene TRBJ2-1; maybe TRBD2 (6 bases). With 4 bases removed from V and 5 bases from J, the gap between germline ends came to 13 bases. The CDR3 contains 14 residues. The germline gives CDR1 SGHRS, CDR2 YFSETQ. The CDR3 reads CASSPGTPNNEQFF. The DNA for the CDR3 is TGCGCCAGCAGCCCCGGGACTCCGAACAATGAGCAGTTCTTC.

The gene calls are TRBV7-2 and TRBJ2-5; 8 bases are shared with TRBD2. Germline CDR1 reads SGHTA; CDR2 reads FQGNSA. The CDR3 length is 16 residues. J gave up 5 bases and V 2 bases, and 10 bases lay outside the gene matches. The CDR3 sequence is CASSLMGGGPRETQYF. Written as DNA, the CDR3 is TGTGCCAGCAGCTTAATGGGCGGGGGGCCCAGGGAGACCCAGTACTTC.

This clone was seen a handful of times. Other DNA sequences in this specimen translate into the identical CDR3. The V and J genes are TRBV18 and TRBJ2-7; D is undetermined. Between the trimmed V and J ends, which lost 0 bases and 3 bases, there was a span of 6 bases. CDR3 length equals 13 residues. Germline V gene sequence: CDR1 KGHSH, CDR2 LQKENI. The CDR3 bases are TGTGCCAGCTCACCACCCTCTAGCTACGAGCAGTACTTC. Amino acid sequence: CASSPPSSYEQYF. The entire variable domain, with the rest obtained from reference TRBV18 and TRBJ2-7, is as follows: NAGVMQNPRHLVRRRGQEARLRCSPMKGHSHVYWYRQLPEEGLKFMVYLQKENIIDESGMPKERFSAEFPKEGPSILRIQQVVRGDSAAYFCASSPPSSYEQYFGPGTRLTVT.

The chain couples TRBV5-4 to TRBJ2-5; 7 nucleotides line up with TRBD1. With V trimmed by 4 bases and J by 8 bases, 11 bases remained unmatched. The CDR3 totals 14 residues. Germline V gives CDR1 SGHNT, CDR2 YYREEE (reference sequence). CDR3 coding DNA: TGTGCCAGCAGCCCTACAGGGGCGGTGGCAACCCAGTACTTC. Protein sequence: CASSPTGAVATQYF. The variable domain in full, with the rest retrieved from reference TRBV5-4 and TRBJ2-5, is ETGVTQSPTHLIKTRGQQVTLRCSSQSGHNTVSWYQQALGQGPQFIFQYYREEENGRGNFPPRFSGLQFPNYSSELNVNALELDDSALYLCASSPTGAVATQYFGPGTRLLVL.

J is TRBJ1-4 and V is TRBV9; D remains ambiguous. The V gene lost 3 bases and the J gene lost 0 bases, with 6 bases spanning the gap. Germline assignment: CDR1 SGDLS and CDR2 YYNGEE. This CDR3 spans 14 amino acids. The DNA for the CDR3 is TGTGCCAGCAGCGGAGACACAACTAATGAAAAACTGTTTTTT. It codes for CASSGDTTNEKLFF.

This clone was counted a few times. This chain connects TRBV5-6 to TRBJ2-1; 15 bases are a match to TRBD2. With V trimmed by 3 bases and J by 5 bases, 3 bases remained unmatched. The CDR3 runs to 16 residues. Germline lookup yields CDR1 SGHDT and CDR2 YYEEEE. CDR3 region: CASSWGTSGRNNEQFF. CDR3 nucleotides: TGTGCCAGCAGCTGGGGGACTAGCGGGAGGAACAATGAGCAGTTCTTC.

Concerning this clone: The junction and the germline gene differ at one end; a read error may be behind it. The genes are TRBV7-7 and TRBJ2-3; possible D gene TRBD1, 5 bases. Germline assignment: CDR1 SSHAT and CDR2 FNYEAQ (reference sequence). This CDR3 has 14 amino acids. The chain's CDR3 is CASSSVEGADTQYF. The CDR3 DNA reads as TGTGCTAGCAGCTCTGTAGAAGGGGCAGATACGCAGTATTTT. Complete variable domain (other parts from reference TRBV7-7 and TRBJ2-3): GAGVSQSPRYKVTKRGQDVTLRCDPISSHATLYWYQQALGQGPEFLTYFNYEAQPDKSGLPSDRFSAERPEGSISTLTIQRTEQRDSAMYRCASSSVEGADTQYFGPGTRLTVL.

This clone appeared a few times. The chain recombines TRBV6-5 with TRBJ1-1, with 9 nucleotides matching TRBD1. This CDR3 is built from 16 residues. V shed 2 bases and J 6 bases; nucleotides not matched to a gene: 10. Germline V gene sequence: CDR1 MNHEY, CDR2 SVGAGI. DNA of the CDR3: TGTGCCAGCAGTTACACTTCGACAGGGGGAGCAGCTGAAGCTTTCTTT. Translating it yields CASSYTSTGGAAEAFF.

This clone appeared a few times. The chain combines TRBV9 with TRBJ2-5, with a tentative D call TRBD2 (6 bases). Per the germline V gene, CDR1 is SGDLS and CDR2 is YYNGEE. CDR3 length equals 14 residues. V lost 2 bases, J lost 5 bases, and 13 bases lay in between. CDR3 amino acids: CASSVGGLEETQYF. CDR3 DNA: TGTGCCAGCAGCGTCGGGGGACTCGAGGAGACCCAGTACTTC.